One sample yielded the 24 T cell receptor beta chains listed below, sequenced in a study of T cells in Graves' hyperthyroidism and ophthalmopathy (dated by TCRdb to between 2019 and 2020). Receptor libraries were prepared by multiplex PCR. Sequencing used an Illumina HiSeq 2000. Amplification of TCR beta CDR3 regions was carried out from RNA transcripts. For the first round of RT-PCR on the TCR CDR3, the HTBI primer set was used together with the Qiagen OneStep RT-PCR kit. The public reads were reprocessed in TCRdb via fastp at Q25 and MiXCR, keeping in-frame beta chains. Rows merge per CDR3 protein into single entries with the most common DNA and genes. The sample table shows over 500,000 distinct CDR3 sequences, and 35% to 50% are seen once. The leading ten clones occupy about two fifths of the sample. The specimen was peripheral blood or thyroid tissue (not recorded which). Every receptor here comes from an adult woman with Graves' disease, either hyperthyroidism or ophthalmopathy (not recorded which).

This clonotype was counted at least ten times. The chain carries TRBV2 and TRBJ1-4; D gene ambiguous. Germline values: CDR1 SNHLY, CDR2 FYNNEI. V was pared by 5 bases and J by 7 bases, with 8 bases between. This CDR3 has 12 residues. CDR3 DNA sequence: TGTGCCAGCAGTTCAACCGCTGAAAAACTGTTTTTT. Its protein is CASSSTAEKLFF.

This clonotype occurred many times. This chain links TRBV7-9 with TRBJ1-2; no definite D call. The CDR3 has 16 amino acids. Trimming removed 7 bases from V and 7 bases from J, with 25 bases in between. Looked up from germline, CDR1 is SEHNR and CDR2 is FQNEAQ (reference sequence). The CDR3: CASIPVKRVGPGGYTF. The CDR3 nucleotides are TGTGCCAGCATCCCGGTGAAGCGTGTAGGACCTGGTGGCTACACCTTC. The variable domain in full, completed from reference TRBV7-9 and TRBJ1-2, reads DTGVSQNPRHKITKRGQNVTFRCDPISEHNRLYWYRQTLGQGPEFLTYFQNEAQLEKSRLLSDRFSAERPKGSFSTLEIQRTEQGDSAMYLCASIPVKRVGPGGYTFGSGTRLTVV.

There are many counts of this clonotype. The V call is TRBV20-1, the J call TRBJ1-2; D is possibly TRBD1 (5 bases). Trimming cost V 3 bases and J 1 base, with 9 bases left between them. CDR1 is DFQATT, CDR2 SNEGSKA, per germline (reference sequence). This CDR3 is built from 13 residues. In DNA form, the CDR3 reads TGCAGTGCTAGGACAGATAATAACTATGGCTACACCTTC. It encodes CSARTDNNYGYTF.

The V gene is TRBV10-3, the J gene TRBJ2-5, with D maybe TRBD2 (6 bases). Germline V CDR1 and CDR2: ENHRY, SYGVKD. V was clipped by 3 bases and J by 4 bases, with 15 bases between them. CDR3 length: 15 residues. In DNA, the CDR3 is TGTGCCATCAGTGACCAGTCAACTAGCAGAGAGACCCAGTACTTC. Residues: CAISDQSTSRETQYF.

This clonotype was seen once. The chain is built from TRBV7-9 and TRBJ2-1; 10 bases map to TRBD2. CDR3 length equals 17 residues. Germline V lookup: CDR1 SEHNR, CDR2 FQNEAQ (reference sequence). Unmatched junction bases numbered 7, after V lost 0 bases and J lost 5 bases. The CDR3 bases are TGTGCCAGCAGCTTAGCAGCGGGAGGGTTGAGGAACAATGAGCAGTTCTTC. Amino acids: CASSLAAGGLRNNEQFF.

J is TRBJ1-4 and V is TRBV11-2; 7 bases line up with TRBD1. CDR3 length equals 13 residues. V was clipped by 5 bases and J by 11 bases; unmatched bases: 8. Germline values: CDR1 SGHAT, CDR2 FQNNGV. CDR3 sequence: CASSEWTGRKLFF. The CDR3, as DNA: TGTGCCAGCAGCGAGTGGACAGGCCGGAAACTGTTTTTT.

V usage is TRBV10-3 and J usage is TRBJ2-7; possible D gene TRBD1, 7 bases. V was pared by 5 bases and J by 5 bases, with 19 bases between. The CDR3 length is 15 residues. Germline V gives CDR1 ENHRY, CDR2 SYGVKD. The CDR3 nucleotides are TGTGCCATCAGTACGCCGACAGGGAGGCTCCACGAGCAGTACTTC. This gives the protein CAISTPTGRLHEQYF.

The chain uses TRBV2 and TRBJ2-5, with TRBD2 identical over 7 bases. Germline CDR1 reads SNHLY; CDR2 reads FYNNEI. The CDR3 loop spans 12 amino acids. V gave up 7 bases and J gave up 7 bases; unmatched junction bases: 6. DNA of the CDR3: TGTGCCAGCAATGCCAGGGAGGGGACCCAGTACTTC. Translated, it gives CASNAREGTQYF.

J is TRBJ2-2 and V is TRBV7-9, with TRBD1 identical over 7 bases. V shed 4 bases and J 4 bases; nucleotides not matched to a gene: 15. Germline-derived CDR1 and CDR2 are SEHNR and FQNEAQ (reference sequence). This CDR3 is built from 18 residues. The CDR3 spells CASSSKPGQPGTTGELFF. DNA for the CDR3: TGTGCCAGCAGCTCAAAACCGGGACAGCCGGGAACCACCGGGGAGCTGTTTTTT.

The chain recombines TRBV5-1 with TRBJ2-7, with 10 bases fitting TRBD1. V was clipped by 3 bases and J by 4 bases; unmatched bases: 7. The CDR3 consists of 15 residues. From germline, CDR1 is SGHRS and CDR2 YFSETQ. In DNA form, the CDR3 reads TGCGCCAGCAGCTCCGGGACAGGGGCACCATACGAGCAGTACTTC. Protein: CASSSGTGAPYEQYF.

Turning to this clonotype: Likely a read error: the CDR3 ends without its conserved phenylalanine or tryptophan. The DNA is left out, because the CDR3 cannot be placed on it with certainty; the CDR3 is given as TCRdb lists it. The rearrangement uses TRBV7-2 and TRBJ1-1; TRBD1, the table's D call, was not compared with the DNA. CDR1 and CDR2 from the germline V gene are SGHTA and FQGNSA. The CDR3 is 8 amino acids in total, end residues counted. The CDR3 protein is CASSTRGL.

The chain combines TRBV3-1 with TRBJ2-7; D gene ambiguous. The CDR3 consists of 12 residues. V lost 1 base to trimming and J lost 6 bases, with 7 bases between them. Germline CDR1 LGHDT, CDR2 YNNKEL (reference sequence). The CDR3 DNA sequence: TGTGCCAGCAGCCAAGTATCAGGCGAGCAGTACTTC. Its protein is CASSQVSGEQYF.

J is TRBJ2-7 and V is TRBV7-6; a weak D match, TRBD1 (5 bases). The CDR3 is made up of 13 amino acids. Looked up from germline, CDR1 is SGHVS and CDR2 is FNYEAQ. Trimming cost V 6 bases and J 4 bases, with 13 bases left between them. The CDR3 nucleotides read TGTGCCAGCAGTTTGACAGAAGATTACGAGCAGTACTTC. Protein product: CASSLTEDYEQYF. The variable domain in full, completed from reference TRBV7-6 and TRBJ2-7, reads GAGVSQSPRYKVTKRGQDVALRCDPISGHVSLYWYRQALGQGPEFLTYFNYEAQQDKSGLPNDRFSAERPEGSISTLTIQRTEQRDSAMYRCASSLTEDYEQYFGPGTRLTVT.

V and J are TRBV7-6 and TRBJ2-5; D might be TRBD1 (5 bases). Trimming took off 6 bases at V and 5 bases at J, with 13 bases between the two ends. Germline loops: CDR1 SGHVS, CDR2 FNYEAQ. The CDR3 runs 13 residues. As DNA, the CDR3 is TGTGCCAGCAGTGGGGCAGCCGGGGAGACCCAGTACTTC. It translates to CASSGAAGETQYF.

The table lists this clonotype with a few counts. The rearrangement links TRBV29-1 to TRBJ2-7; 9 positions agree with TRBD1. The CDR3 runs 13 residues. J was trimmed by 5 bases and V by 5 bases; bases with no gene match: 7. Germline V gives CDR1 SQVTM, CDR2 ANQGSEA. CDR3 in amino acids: CSVSGQGTNEQYF. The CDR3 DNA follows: TGCAGCGTTTCGGGACAGGGCACCAACGAGCAGTACTTC.

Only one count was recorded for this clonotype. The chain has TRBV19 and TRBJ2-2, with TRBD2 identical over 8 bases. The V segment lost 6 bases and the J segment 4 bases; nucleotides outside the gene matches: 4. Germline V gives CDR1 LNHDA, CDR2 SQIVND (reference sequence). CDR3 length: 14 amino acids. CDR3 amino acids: CASSGGRLTGELFF. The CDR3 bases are TGTGCCAGTAGCGGCGGGAGGCTCACCGGGGAGCTGTTTTTT.

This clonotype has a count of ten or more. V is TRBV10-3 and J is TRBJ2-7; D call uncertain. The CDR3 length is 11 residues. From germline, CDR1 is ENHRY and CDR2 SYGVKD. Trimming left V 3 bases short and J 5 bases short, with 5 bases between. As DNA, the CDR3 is TGTGCCATCAGTGATTCCCACGAGCAGTACTTC. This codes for CAISDSHEQYF.

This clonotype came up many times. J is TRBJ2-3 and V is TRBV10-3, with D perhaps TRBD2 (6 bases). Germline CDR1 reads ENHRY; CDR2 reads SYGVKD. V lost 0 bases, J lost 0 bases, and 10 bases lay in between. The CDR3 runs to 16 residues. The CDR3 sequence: CAISESGGWSTDTQYF. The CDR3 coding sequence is TGTGCCATCAGTGAGTCGGGGGGATGGAGCACAGATACGCAGTATTTT.

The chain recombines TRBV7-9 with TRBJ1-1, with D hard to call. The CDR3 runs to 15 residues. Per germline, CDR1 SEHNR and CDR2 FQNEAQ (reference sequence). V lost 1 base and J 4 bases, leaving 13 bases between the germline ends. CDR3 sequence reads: CASSLVGGVVTEAFF. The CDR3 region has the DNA TGTGCCAGCAGCTTAGTGGGCGGAGTGGTCACTGAAGCTTTCTTT. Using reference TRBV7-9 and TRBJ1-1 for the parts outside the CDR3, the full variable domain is DTGVSQNPRHKITKRGQNVTFRCDPISEHNRLYWYRQTLGQGPEFLTYFQNEAQLEKSRLLSDRFSAERPKGSFSTLEIQRTEQGDSAMYLCASSLVGGVVTEAFFGQGTRLTVV.

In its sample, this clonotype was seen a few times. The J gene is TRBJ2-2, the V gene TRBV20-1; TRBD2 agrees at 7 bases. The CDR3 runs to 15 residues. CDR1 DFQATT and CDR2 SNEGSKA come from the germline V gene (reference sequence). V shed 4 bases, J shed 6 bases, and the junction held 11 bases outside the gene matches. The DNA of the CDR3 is TGCAGTGCTATCCTCGGGGGGAGGGCCTCCGGGGAGCTGTTTTTT. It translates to CSAILGGRASGELFF.

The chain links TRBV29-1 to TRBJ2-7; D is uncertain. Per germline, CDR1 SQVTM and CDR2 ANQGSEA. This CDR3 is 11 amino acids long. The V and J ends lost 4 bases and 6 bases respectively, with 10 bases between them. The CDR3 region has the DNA TGCAGCGTTGCGTCTCAAATCGAGCAGTACTTC. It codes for CSVASQIEQYF.

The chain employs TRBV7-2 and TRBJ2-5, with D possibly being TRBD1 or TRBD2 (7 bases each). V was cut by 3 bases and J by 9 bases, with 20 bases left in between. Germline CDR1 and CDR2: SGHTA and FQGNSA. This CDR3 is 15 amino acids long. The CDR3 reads CASSFQGGNNQPQYF. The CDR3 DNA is TGTGCCAGCAGCTTTCAGGGGGGGAACAATCAGCCCCAGTACTTC.

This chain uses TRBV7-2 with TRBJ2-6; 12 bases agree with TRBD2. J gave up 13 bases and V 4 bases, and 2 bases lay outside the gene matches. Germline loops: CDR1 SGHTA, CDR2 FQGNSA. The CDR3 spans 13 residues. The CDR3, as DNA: TGTGCCAGCAGCTCAGGGACTAGCGGGGTCCTGACTTTC. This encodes CASSSGTSGVLTF.

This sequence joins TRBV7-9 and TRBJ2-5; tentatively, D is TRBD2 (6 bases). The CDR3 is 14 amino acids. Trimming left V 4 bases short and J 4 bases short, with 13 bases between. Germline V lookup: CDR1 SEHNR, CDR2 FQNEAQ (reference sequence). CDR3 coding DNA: TGTGCCAGCAGCTCTGACGGGAGAGGAGAGACCCAGTACTTC. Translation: CASSSDGRGETQYF. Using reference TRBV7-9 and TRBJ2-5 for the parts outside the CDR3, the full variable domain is DTGVSQNPRHKITKRGQNVTFRCDPISEHNRLYWYRQTLGQGPEFLTYFQNEAQLEKSRLLSDRFSAERPKGSFSTLEIQRTEQGDSAMYLCASSSDGRGETQYFGPGTRLLVL.